This T cell receptor beta chain originates from a study of blood T cell repertoires in COVID-19. Overall study context: The cDNA or gDNA used as material had been derived from T cells, B-cell-depleted T cells, or PBMCs.

The assay was immunoSEQ multiplex PCR, and TCRdb's table has in-frame clones only and misses some. This table has about 140,000 clones, 88% appearing once. CDR3 length: 17 amino acids. V usage is TRBV21-1 and J usage is TRBJ2-3; the D call in the table, TRBD1, was not verified against the DNA. TRBV21-1 is recorded as a pseudogene. The TCR originated in a woman between 50 and 59 years old with acute or convalescent COVID-19. Specimen: peripheral blood. CDR3 sequence (DNA): TGTGCCAGCAGCAAAGCCGGCAGGGGGCGCGTTCTAGATACGCAGTATTTT. Amino acids: CASSKAGRGRVLDTQYF.